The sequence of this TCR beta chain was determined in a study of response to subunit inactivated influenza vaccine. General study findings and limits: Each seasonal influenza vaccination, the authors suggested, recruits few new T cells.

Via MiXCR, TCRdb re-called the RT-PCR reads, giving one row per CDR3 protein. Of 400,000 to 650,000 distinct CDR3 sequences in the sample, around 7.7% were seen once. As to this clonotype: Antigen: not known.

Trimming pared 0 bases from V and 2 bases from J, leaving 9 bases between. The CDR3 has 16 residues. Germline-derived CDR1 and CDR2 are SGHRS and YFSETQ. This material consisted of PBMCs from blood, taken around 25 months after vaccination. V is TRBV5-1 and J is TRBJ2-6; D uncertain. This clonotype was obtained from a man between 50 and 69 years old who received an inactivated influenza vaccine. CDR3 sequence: CASSLVSLAGANVLTF. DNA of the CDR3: TGCGCCAGCAGCTTGGTGTCCCTAGCTGGGGCCAACGTCCTGACTTTC. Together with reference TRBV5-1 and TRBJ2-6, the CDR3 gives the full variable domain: KAGVTQTPRYLIKTRGQQVTLSCSPISGHRSVSWYQQTPGQGLQFLFEYFSETQRNKGNFPGRFSGRQFSNSRSEMNVSTLELGDSALYLCASSLVSLAGANVLTFGAGSRLTVL.